This entry describes one T cell receptor beta chain. This sample is drawn from a study of blood T cells in healthy people across ages. A second roughly 6 to 12 cycle PCR used barcoded and J-beta primers. TCRdb re-derived calls from the 5' RACE reads in MiXCR, one entry per CDR3 protein. This table holds roughly 1.9 million distinct CDR3 sequences, around 40% found once. The material sequenced was blood. The TCR originated in a human donor in good health.

Written as DNA, the CDR3 is TGTGCCAGCAGGCGTCCCGGGACAGGGGGCAATGAGCAGTTCTTC. Its translation is CASRRPGTGGNEQFF. The chain couples TRBV12-3 or TRBV12-4 to TRBJ2-1, with 11 bases lining up with TRBD1. The CDR3 spans 15 residues. V trimming: 6 bases; J trimming: 6 bases; junction bases outside the gene matches: 7.